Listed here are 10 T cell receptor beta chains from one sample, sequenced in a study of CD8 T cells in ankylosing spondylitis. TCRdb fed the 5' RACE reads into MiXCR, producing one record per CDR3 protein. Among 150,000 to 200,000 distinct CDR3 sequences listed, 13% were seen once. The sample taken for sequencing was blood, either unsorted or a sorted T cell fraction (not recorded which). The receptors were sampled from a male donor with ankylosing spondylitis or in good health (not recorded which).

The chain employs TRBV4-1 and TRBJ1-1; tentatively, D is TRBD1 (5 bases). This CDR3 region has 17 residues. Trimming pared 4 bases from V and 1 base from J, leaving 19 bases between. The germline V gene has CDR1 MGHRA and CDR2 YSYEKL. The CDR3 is CASSLRMVGVWNTEAFF. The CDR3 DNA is TGCGCCAGCAGCCTTAGGATGGTGGGGGTTTGGAACACTGAAGCTTTCTTT.

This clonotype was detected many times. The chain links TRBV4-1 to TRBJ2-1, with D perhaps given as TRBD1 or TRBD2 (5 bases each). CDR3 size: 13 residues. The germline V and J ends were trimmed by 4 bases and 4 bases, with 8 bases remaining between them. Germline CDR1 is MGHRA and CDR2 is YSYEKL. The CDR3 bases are TGCGCCAGCAGCCCGGGACCTTACAATGAGCAGTTCTTC. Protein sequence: CASSPGPYNEQFF.

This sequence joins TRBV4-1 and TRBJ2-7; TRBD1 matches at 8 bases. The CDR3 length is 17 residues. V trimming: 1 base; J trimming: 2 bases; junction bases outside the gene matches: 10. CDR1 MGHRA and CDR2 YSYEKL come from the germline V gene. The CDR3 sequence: CASSQGGPQGVAYEQYF. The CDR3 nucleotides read TGCGCCAGCAGCCAAGGGGGGCCACAGGGGGTGGCCTACGAGCAGTACTTC.

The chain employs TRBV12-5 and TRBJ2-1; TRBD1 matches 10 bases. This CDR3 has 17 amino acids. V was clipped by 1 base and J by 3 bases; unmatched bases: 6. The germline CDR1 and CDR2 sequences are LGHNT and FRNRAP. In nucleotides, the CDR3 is TGTGCTAGTGGTTTGGGACAGGGGGCCTGGGACTACAATGAGCAGTTCTTC. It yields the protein CASGLGQGAWDYNEQFF.

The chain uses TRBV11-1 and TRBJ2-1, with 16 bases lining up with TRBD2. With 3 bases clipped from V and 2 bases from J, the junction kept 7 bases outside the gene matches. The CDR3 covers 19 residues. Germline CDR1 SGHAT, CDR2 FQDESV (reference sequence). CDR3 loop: CASSFGGLAGGPPYNEQFF. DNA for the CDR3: TGTGCCAGCAGCTTTGGGGGACTAGCGGGAGGGCCGCCCTACAATGAGCAGTTCTTC.

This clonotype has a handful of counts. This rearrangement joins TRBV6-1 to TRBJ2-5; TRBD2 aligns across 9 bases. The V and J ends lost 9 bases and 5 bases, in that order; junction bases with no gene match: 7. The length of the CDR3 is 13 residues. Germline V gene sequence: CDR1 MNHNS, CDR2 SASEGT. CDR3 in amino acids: CASSALAGETQYF. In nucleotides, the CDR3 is TGTGCCAGTTCGGCGCTAGCGGGGGAGACCCAGTACTTC.

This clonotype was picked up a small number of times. As DNA, the CDR3 is TGTGCCAGCACCGCCGTCGGCGAGCAGTTCTTC. Translated: CASTAVGEQFF. This chain connects TRBV7-9 to TRBJ2-1, with no clear D. This CDR3 contains 11 residues. The germline CDR1 and CDR2 sequences are SEHNR and FQNEAQ (reference sequence). V dropped 7 bases and J dropped 10 bases, with 11 bases sitting between them. The full variable domain, rest sourced from reference TRBV7-9 and TRBJ2-1, is DTGVSQNPRHKITKRGQNVTFRCDPISEHNRLYWYRQTLGQGPEFLTYFQNEAQLEKSRLLSDRFSAERPKGSFSTLEIQRTEQGDSAMYLCASTAVGEQFFGPGTRLTVL.

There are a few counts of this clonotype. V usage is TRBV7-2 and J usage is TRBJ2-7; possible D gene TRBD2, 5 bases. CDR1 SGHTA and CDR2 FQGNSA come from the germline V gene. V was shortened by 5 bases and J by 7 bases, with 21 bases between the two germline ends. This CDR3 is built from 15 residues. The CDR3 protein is CASSPDPGMTGEQYF. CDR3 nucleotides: TGTGCCAGCAGCCCAGACCCCGGGATGACGGGAGAGCAGTACTTC.

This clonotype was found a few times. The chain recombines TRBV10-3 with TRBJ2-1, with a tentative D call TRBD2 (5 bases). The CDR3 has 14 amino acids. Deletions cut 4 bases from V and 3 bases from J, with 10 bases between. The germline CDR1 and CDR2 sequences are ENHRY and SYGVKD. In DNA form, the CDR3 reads TGTGCCATCAGTGTGGAGGAACACTACAATGAGCAGTTCTTC. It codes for CAISVEEHYNEQFF.

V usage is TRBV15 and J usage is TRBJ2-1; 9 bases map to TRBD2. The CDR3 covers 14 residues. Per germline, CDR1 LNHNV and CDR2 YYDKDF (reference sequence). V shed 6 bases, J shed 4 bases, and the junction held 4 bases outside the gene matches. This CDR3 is CATSPTSGYNEQFF. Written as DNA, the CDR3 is TGTGCCACCAGTCCGACTAGCGGTTACAATGAGCAGTTCTTC.